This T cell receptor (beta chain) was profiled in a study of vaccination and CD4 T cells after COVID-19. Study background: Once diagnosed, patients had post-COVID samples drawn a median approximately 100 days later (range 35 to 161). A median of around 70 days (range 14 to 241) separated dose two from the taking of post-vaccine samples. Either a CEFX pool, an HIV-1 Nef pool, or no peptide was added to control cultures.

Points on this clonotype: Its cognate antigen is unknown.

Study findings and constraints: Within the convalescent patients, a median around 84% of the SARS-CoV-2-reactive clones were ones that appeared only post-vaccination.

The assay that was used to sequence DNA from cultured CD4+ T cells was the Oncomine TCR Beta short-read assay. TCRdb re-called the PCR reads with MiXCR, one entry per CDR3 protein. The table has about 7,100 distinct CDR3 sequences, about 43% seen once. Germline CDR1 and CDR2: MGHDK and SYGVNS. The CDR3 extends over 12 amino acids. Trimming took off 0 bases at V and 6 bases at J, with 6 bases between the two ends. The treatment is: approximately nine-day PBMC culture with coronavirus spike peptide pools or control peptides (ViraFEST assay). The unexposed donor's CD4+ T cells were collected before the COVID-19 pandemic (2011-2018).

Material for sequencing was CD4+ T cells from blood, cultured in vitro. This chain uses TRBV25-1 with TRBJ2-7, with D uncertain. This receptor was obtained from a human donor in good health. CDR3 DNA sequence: TGTGCCAGCAGTGAATATACGGCCGAGCAGTACTTC. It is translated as CASSEYTAEQYF.